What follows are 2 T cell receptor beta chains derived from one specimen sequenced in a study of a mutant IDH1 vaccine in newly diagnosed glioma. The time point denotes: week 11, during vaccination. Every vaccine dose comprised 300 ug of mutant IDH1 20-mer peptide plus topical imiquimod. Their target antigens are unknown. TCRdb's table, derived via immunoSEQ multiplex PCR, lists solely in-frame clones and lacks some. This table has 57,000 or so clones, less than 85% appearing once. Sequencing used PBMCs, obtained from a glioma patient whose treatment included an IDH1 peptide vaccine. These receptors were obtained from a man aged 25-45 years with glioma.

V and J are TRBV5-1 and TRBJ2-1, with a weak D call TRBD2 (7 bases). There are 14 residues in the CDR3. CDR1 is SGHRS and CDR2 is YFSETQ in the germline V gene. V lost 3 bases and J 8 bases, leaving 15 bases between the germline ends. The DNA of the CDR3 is TGCGCCAGCAGCTCCTCGGGGGGCTATGATGAGCAGTTCTTC. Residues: CASSSSGGYDEQFF.

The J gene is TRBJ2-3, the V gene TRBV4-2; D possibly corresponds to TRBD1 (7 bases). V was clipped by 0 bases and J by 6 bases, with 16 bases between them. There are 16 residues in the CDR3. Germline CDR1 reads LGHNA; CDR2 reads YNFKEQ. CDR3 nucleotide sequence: TGTGCCAGCAGCCAAGAGGTCAGGGGGGATGGGGATACGCAGTATTTT. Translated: CASSQEVRGDGDTQYF.